The 27 T cell receptor beta chains below were found in one sample sequenced in a study of cytomegalovirus exposure and HLA in healthy donors. Vbeta (60) and Jbeta (13) primers were used in the PCR. The protocol was immunoSEQ multiplex PCR, while the TCRdb copy is restricted to in-frame clones and leaves out a portion. Of 110,000 to 150,000 clones listed, around 79% are singletons. The sample comprised PBMCs. These receptors were obtained from a woman aged 25 to 39 in good health and CMV-seronegative.

This rearrangement joins TRBV7-8 to TRBJ1-3, with 7 bases identical to TRBD1. Losses at the gene ends were 5 bases for V and 2 bases for J; bases not matched to a gene: 12. This CDR3 is 17 amino acids long. Germline lookup yields CDR1 SGHVS and CDR2 FQNEAQ. The CDR3 loop is CASSPKTAGTAGNTIYF. The CDR3 DNA is TGTGCCAGCAGCCCCAAAACCGCCGGGACAGCTGGAAACACCATATATTTT.

This chain uses TRBV5-1 with TRBJ1-1; D call uncertain. From germline, CDR1 is SGHRS and CDR2 YFSETQ. V lost 0 bases, J lost 3 bases, and 12 bases lay in between. This CDR3 has 15 residues. The CDR3 DNA sequence: TGCGCCAGCAGCTTGGGGGCCCGCTGGGACACTGAAGCTTTCTTT. It encodes CASSLGARWDTEAFF.

In this sample, this clone turned up a few times. The CDR3: CASSLGPGTPYNEQFF. CDR3 DNA sequence: TGTGCCAGCAGCTTAGGGCCAGGAACCCCATACAATGAGCAGTTCTTC. This chain joins TRBV7-8 and TRBJ2-1; no definite D call. This CDR3 is built from 16 residues. The V and J ends lost 1 base and 4 bases respectively, with 14 bases between them. Germline CDR1 reads SGHVS; CDR2 reads FQNEAQ.

In this sample, this clone turned up once. V usage is TRBV9 and J usage is TRBJ1-2, with TRBD1 matching 10 bases. Germline CDR1 reads SGDLS; CDR2 reads YYNGEE. V shed 0 bases, J shed 6 bases, and the junction held 5 bases outside the gene matches. CDR3 length equals 15 residues. DNA of the CDR3: TGTGCCAGCAGCGTAGGACAGGGGGCTCGGGATGGCTACACCTTC. Translating it yields CASSVGQGARDGYTF.

The chain links TRBV30 to TRBJ1-2, with TRBD1 matching 7 bases. J was trimmed by 1 base and V by 5 bases; bases with no gene match: 4. From germline, CDR1 is GTSNPN and CDR2 SVGIG (reference sequence). The CDR3 is 13 amino acids. The chain's CDR3 is CAWQNRGNYGYTF. In DNA, the CDR3 is TGTGCCTGGCAAAACAGGGGTAACTATGGCTACACCTTC. The full variable domain, its missing parts supplied by reference TRBV30 and TRBJ1-2, is SQTIHQWPATLVQPVGSPLSLECTVEGTSNPNLYWYRQAAGRGLQLLFYSVGIGQISSEVPQNLSASRPQDRQFILSSKKLLLSDSGFYLCAWQNRGNYGYTFGSGTRLTVV.

The chain joins TRBV19 to TRBJ1-5; D unresolved. Trimming removed 5 bases from V and 6 bases from J, with 8 bases in between. This CDR3 is built from 12 residues. CDR1 is LNHDA and CDR2 is SQIVND in the germline V gene (reference sequence). CDR3: CASSFNGQPQHF. The CDR3 DNA sequence: TGTGCCAGTAGTTTTAACGGTCAGCCCCAGCATTTT.

V is TRBV5-8 and J is TRBJ1-2, with D possibly matching TRBD1 (5 bases). With 7 bases removed from V and 4 bases from J, the gap between germline ends came to 14 bases. CDR3 length equals 13 residues. CDR1 SGHTS and CDR2 YDEGEE come from the germline V gene. CDR3 protein: CASRRGNPYGYTF. The CDR3 DNA sequence: TGTGCCAGCCGTAGGGGTAATCCCTATGGCTACACCTTC.

The chain is built from TRBV28 and TRBJ1-2; maybe TRBD1 (5 bases). V shed 4 bases and J shed 8 bases, with 11 bases lying between them. Germline V gives CDR1 MDHEN, CDR2 SYDVKM. The CDR3 length is 12 residues. The CDR3 coding sequence is TGTGCCAGCAGTTCAACCCGGGGGGGCTACACCTTC. Translating it yields CASSSTRGGYTF.

The chain is built from TRBV27 and TRBJ1-1; TRBD1 might be the D (5 bases). Germline CDR1 is MNHEY and CDR2 is SMNVEV (reference sequence). The CDR3 totals 14 residues. V gave up 2 bases and J gave up 2 bases, with 9 bases separating them. CDR3 sequence (DNA): TGTGCCAGCAGTTTAAGGCAGGGTAACACTGAAGCTTTCTTT. It translates to CASSLRQGNTEAFF.

The V and J genes are TRBV5-4 and TRBJ1-1; D remains ambiguous. The germline V gene has CDR1 SGHNT and CDR2 YYREEE (reference sequence). The CDR3 runs to 13 residues. Trimming removed 3 bases from V and 4 bases from J, with 10 bases in between. CDR3 in DNA: TGTGCCAGCAGCTCCGGACTGGGCACTGAAGCTTTCTTT. This sequence encodes CASSSGLGTEAFF.

The chain recombines TRBV28 with TRBJ1-6, with D perhaps TRBD1 (5 bases). This CDR3 comprises 14 residues. V was clipped by 11 bases and J by 9 bases, with 20 bases between them. CDR1 and CDR2 (germline): MDHEN, SYDVKM. The CDR3 coding sequence is TGTGCCTCTGTTCGGGGGACTGAGATTTCACCCCTCCACTTT. It is translated as CASVRGTEISPLHF. Variable domain in full (rest from reference TRBV28 and TRBJ1-6): DVKVTQSSRYLVKRTGEKVFLECVQDMDHENMFWYRQDPGLGLRLIYFSYDVKMKEKGDIPEGYSVSREKKERFSLILESASTNQTSMYLCASVRGTEISPLHFGNGTRLTVT.

The chain joins TRBV5-1 to TRBJ2-5; 7 positions match TRBD1. This CDR3 comprises 13 residues. Trimming at V came to 4 bases and at J to 1 base, leaving 1 base not matched to a gene. Per the germline V gene, CDR1 is SGHRS and CDR2 is YFSETQ. DNA of the CDR3: TGCGCCAGCAGCCGGACAGGCCAAGAGACCCAGTACTTC. Protein: CASSRTGQETQYF.

The V gene is TRBV9, the J gene TRBJ2-7; TRBD1 aligns across 8 bases. V was pared by 3 bases and J by 4 bases, with 12 bases of the junction left unmatched. The CDR3 is 16 residues long. Germline loops: CDR1 SGDLS, CDR2 YYNGEE. The CDR3 nucleotides are TGTGCCAGCAGCGCTACAGCCGGGACAGGTCTTTACGAGCAGTACTTC. Translation gives CASSATAGTGLYEQYF.

The V and J genes are TRBV5-4 and TRBJ2-3; 7 bases align to TRBD2. V lost 6 bases to trimming and J lost 2 bases; unmatched junction nucleotides: 12. This CDR3 contains 16 residues. Germline V gene lookup returns CDR1 SGHNT and CDR2 YYREEE (reference sequence). The CDR3 bases are TGTGCCAGCACCCCCGGGGGGTTAGCGGCCACAGATACGCAGTATTTT. Protein product: CASTPGGLAATDTQYF.

V and J are TRBV2 and TRBJ2-1; D call uncertain. The CDR3 runs to 17 residues. Trimming shortened V by 5 bases and J by 0 bases, and 17 bases separated the two germline ends. Germline CDR1 is SNHLY and CDR2 is FYNNEI. The CDR3 bases are TGTGCCAGCAGTCCGACTGACCAAACAATCTCCTACAATGAGCAGTTCTTC. This codes for CASSPTDQTISYNEQFF. The variable domain in full, with the rest retrieved from reference TRBV2 and TRBJ2-1, is EPEVTQTPSHQVTQMGQEVILRCVPISNHLYFYWYRQILGQKVEFLVSFYNNEISEKSEIFDDQFSVERPDGSNFTLKIRSTKLEDSAMYFCASSPTDQTISYNEQFFGPGTRLTVL.

This chain uses TRBV2 with TRBJ2-2; 8 bases align to TRBD1. Germline CDR1 is SNHLY and CDR2 is FYNNEI. The V and J ends lost 6 bases and 3 bases, in that order; junction bases with no gene match: 3. The length of the CDR3 is 14 residues. CDR3 sequence reads: CASRTGAYTGELFF. In nucleotides, the CDR3 is TGTGCCAGCAGGACAGGGGCCTACACCGGGGAGCTGTTTTTT.

The gene calls are TRBV6-1 and TRBJ1-1; D call uncertain. With 0 bases removed from V and 0 bases from J, the gap between germline ends came to 11 bases. CDR3 length: 16 residues. Per germline, CDR1 MNHNS and CDR2 SASEGT. CDR3 nucleotide sequence: TGTGCCAGCAGTGAAGCCTTAGCGACCTTGAACACTGAAGCTTTCTTT. As protein: CASSEALATLNTEAFF.

The genes are TRBV6-6 and TRBJ1-2, with TRBD1 matching over 8 bases. This CDR3 region has 14 residues. Germline assignment: CDR1 MNHNY and CDR2 SVGAGI (reference sequence). The V and J ends lost 0 bases and 6 bases, in that order; junction bases with no gene match: 3. DNA of the CDR3: TGTGCCAGCAGTTACTCTAGGACAGGGAATGGCTACACCTTC. Residues: CASSYSRTGNGYTF.

The chain has TRBV2 and TRBJ2-1, with D possibly TRBD1 on 7 matching bases. Between the trimmed V and J ends, which lost 6 bases and 4 bases, there was a span of 16 bases. The CDR3 runs to 15 residues. CDR1 is SNHLY, CDR2 FYNNEI, per germline. In DNA form, the CDR3 reads TGTGCCAGCAGGTACATCCAGGGGGGATACAATGAGCAGTTCTTC. It yields the protein CASRYIQGGYNEQFF.

This chain uses TRBV5-6 with TRBJ1-2; D is uncertain. Germline V CDR1 and CDR2: SGHDT, YYEEEE. CDR3 length: 17 residues. The germline V and J ends were trimmed by 3 bases and 4 bases, with 22 bases remaining between them. CDR3: CASSSLRMASESYGYTF. The CDR3 DNA reads TGTGCCAGCAGCTCCCTACGGATGGCCTCGGAGAGCTATGGCTACACCTTC.

The J gene is TRBJ2-3, the V gene TRBV14, with a weak D call TRBD1 (6 bases). CDR3 length: 14 residues. The V and J ends lost 4 bases and 0 bases respectively, with 8 bases between them. Looked up from germline, CDR1 is SGHDN and CDR2 is FVKESK. The CDR3 sequence is CASSPRGSTDTQYF. CDR3 nucleotide sequence: TGTGCCAGCAGCCCCAGGGGTAGCACAGATACGCAGTATTTT.

CDR3 sequence reads: CASSQEAGPQHTEAFF. CDR3 coding DNA: TGCGCCAGCAGCCAAGAAGCGGGGCCACAACACACTGAAGCTTTCTTT. V gene TRBV4-1 combines with J gene TRBJ1-1; tentative D call: TRBD1 (5 bases). Germline V gene data show CDR1 as MGHRA and CDR2 as YSYEKL. The V end was cut by 0 bases, the J end by 3 bases, with 14 bases between. The CDR3 totals 16 residues.

This clone was seen a handful of times. This chain joins TRBV5-4 and TRBJ1-2, with 7 bases lining up with TRBD1. V dropped 0 bases and J dropped 2; count of bases not matched to a gene: 4. The germline V gene encodes CDR1 SGHNT and CDR2 YYREEE (reference sequence). There are 15 residues in the CDR3. CDR3 residues: CASSLASGGNYGYTF. DNA for the CDR3: TGTGCCAGCAGCTTGGCGTCAGGGGGGAACTATGGCTACACCTTC.

Concerning this clone: In the same sample, other DNA sequences code for this CDR3. This chain links TRBV5-1 with TRBJ2-1; TRBD2 might be the D (6 bases). The CDR3 length is 14 residues. Trimming took off 0 bases at V and 7 bases at J, with 11 bases between the two ends. The germline V gene has CDR1 SGHRS and CDR2 YFSETQ. The CDR3 here is CASSLGVGGNEQFF. The CDR3 bases are TGCGCCAGCAGCTTGGGGGTCGGGGGAAATGAGCAGTTCTTC.

In nucleotides, the CDR3 is TGTGCCAGCTCACAGGGGCCAGTCGGGCCCAGCAATCAGCCCCAGCATTTT. It encodes CASSQGPVGPSNQPQHF. The chain has TRBV18 and TRBJ1-5; tentative D call: TRBD1 (5 bases). Deletions cut 4 bases from V and 1 base from J, with 17 bases between. Germline loops: CDR1 KGHSH, CDR2 LQKENI. The CDR3 loop spans 17 amino acids.

The rearrangement uses TRBV7-3 and TRBJ2-5, with 8 bases aligning to TRBD2. V was pared by 2 bases and J by 1 base, with 0 bases of the junction left unmatched. The CDR3 length is 14 residues. Germline CDR1 reads SGHTA; CDR2 reads FQGTGA. Here the CDR3 reads CASSLLAGQETQYF. CDR3 nucleotides: TGTGCCAGCAGCTTACTAGCGGGCCAAGAGACCCAGTACTTC.

V and J are TRBV7-2 and TRBJ2-5; 8 bases agree with TRBD2. The CDR3 runs 14 residues. CDR1 and CDR2 (germline): SGHTA, FQGNSA. With 4 bases clipped from V and 4 bases from J, the junction kept 5 bases outside the gene matches. The CDR3 nucleotides read TGTGCCAGCAGCTCGGGGGGGGCTAGAGAGACCCAGTACTTC. Encoded protein: CASSSGGARETQYF.